Here is one TCR beta chain with its context. What it binds is unknown. The CDR3 is 15 residues long. Germline V gene sequence: CDR1 SGHNT, CDR2 YYREEE (reference sequence). With V trimmed by 0 bases and J by 7 bases, 4 bases remained unmatched. This entry is derived from a study of shared clonotypes between healthy human individuals. Findings and limits, study-wide: Measured sharing among donors was expected to vary with sequencing depth.

Researchers sequenced unsorted PBMC DNA using ten immunoSEQ deep assay plates. Original processing notes: ImmunoSEQ only sent back junction sequences with no quality scores, so filtering was done differently. Assay: immunoSEQ multiplex PCR; the TCRdb copy retains only in-frame clones and omits some. V, J and clone size reflect that table, while D and trimming were determined from the DNA. The profile shows 450,000 to 500,000 clones, approximately 79% of them singletons. This receptor was obtained from a woman aged 40 to 50 in good health. Some clones in this sample may be carry-over from other donors' samples. The rearrangement joins TRBV5-4 to TRBJ1-4, with TRBD1 matching 9 bases. The sample comprised PBMCs. The CDR3 DNA reads TGTGCCAGCAGCTTGGCCAAGGACAGGGGTGAAAAACTGTTTTTT. The encoded protein is CASSLAKDRGEKLFF.